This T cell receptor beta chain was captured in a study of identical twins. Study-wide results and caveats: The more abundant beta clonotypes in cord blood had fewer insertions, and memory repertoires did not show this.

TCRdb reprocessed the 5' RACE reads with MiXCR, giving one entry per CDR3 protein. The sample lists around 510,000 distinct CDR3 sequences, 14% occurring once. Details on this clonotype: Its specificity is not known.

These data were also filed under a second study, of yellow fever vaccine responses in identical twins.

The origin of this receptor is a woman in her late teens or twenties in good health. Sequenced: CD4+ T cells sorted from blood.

DNA of the CDR3: TGCAGTGCTAGCCCAGGGACAGGGTTGTACGAGCAGTACTTC. This encodes CSASPGTGLYEQYF. This rearrangement joins TRBV20-1 to TRBJ2-7; the match to TRBD1 covers 9 bases. The V gene end was trimmed by 3 bases and the J gene end by 4 bases; junction bases not matched to a gene: 7. The CDR3 extends over 14 amino acids. In germline, CDR1 is DFQATT, CDR2 SNEGSKA (reference sequence).